What follows is one T cell receptor (beta chain) and its context. The germline gives CDR1 SGHKS, CDR2 YYEKEE (reference sequence). The CDR3 contains 16 residues. The V end was cut by 2 bases, the J end by 7 bases, with 16 bases between. The data stem from a study of T cells in tumors after PD-1 blockade. Assay: immunoSEQ multiplex PCR; the TCRdb copy retains only in-frame clones and omits some. Here the sample spans fewer than 650 clones, about 74% being singletons. The receptor was isolated from a human donor with basal cell carcinoma. The V call is TRBV5-5, the J call TRBJ1-6; D unresolved. Sequences were derived from tumor tissue, sampled after anti-PD-1 treatment. The CDR3 coding sequence is TGTGCCAGCAGCTTAGGACGAACCTCGCGGAATTCACCCCTCCACTTT. Its translation is CASSLGRTSRNSPLHF.